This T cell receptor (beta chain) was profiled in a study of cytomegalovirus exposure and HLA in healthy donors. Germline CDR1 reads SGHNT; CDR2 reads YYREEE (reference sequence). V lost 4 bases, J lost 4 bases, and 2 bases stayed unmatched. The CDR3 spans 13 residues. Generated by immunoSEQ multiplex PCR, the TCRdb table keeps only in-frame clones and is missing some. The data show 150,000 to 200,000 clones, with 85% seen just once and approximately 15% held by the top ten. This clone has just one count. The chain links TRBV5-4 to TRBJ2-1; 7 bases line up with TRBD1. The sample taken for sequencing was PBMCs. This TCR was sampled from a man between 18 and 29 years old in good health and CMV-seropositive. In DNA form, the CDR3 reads TGTGCCAGCAGCCCGGGACAGTACAATGAGCAGTTCTTC. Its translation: CASSPGQYNEQFF.